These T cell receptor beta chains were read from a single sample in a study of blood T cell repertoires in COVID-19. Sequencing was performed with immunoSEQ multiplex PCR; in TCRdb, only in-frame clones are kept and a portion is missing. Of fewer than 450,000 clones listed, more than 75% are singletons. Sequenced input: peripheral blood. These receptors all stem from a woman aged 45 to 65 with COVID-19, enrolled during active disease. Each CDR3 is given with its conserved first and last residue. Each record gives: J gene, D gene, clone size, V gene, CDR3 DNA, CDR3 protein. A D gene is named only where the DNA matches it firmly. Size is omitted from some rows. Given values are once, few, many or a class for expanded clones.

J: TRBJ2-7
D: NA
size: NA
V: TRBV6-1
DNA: TGTGCCAGCAGTGACGGGACTTCTCACGAGCAGTACTTC
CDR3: CASSDGTSHEQYF

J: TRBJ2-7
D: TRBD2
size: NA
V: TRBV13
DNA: TGTGCCAGCAGCCCTAACATAGGGGAGCGGGGTACCTACGAGCAGTACTTC
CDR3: CASSPNIGERGTYEQYF

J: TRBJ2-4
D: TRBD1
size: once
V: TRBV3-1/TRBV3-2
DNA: TGTGCCAGCAGCCAATTCGACCGGCGCAAAACAGGGGGAGCCAAAAACATTCAGTACTTC
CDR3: CASSQFDRRKTGGAKNIQYF

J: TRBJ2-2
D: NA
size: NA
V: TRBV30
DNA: TGTGCCTGGAGTGTGAGTGGGGGGACCGGGGAGCTGTTTTTT
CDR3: CAWSVSGGTGELFF

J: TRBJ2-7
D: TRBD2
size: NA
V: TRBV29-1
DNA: TGCAGCGCTGGACGGGGGACTAGCGGGATCTACGAGCAGTACTTC
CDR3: CSAGRGTSGIYEQYF

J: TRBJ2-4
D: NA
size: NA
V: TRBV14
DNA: TGTGCCAGCAGCCAAGGTTGGACAGCAAACATTCAGTACTTC
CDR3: CASSQGWTANIQYF

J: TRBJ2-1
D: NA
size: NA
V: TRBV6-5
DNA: TGTGCCAGCAGCGGACAAGATTTCAATGAGCAGTTCTTC
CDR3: CASSGQDFNEQFF

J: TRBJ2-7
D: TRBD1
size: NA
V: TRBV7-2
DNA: TGTGCCAGCAGCTTCCGACAGGGCGACGAGCAGTACTTC
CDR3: CASSFRQGDEQYF

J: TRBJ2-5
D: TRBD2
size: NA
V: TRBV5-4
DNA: TGTGCCAGCAGCTCCCCGGGGGGTTCAGAGACCCAGTACTTC
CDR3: CASSSPGGSETQYF

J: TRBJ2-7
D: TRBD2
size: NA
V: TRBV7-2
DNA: TGTGCCAGCAGCACCTGGACTAGCGGTCTCAGTCAATACGAGCAGTACTTC
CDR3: CASSTWTSGLSQYEQYF

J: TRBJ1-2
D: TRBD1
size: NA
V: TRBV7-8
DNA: TGTGCCAGCAGCAACAGGGGGCGGGATAGTGGTGGCTACACCTTC
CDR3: CASSNRGRDSGGYTF

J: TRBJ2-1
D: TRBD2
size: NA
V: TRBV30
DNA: TGTGCCTGGAGTGCTAGCGGTCTCAATGAGCAGTTCTTC
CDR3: CAWSASGLNEQFF

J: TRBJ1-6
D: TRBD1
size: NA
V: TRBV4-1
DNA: TGCGCCAGCAGCCAACCGACAGGGGCGTACTCACCCCTCCACTTT
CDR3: CASSQPTGAYSPLHF

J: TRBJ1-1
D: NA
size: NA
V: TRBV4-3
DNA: TGCGCCAGCAGCCAAGAGAGGCCCGGTGTGAGCCAGAACACTGAAGCTTTCTTT
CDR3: CASSQERPGVSQNTEAFF

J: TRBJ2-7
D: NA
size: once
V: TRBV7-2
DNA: TGTGCCAGCAGCTTAGCGGTCGGCGGCCCCTACGAGCAGTACTTC
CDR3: CASSLAVGGPYEQYF

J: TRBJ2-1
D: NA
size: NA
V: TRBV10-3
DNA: TGTGCCATCGGAGCTAGCGACTCCTACAATGAGCAGTTCTTC
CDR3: CAIGASDSYNEQFF

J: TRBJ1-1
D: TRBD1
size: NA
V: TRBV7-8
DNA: TGTGCCAGCAGCTTACGGACAGGGAGCACTGAAGCTTTCTTT
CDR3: CASSLRTGSTEAFF

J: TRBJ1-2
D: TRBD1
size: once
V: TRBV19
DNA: TGTGCCAGTACCCGGGACAGATCTAACTATGGCTACACCTTC
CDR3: CASTRDRSNYGYTF

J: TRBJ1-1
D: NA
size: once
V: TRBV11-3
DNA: TGTGCCAGCAGCTTGGCAGGTTATAGGTCCCGAAACTTT
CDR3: CASSLAGYRSRNF

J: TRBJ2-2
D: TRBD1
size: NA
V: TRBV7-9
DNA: TGTGCCAGCAGCTTAGGGACAGGGGCAACCGGGGAGCTGTTTTTT
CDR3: CASSLGTGATGELFF

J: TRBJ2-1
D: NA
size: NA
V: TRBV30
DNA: TGTGCCTGGCTAAAGACTACGACCCCCAATGAGCAGTTCTTC
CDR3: CAWLKTTTPNEQFF

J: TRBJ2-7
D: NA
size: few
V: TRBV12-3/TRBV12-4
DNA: TGTGCCAGCAGTCGGTCTCTGCGCGAGCAGTACTTC
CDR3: CASSRSLREQYF

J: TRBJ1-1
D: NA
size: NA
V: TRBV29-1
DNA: TGCAGCGTCGTAGGACAGAGCTTAACTGAAGCTTTCTTT
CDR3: CSVVGQSLTEAFF

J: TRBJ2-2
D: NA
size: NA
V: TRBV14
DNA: TGTGCCAGCAGCCAACGGGTACAAAGCACCGGGGAGCTGTTTTTT
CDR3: CASSQRVQSTGELFF

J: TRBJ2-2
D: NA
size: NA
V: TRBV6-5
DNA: TGTGCCAGCAGTTACGAGTTTCAGGGGTTCACCGGGGAGCTGTTTTTT
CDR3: CASSYEFQGFTGELFF

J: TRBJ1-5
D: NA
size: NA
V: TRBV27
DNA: TGTGCCAGCGGCAGGGCTCCCCTAAATCAGCCCCAGCATTTT
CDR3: CASGRAPLNQPQHF

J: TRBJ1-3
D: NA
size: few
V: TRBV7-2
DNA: TGTGCCAGCAGCTTAGGGAGGGCTGGAAACACCATATATTTT
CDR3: CASSLGRAGNTIYF

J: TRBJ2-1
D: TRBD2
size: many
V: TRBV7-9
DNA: TGTGCCAGCAGCTTAAAAAGGCGACTAGCGCCATACAATGAGCAGTTCTTC
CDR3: CASSLKRRLAPYNEQFF

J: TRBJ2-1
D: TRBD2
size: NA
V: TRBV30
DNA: TGTGCCTGGAGTGTGGCAATGTATAGCGGGAGTGGAAATGAGCAGTTCTTC
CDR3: CAWSVAMYSGSGNEQFF

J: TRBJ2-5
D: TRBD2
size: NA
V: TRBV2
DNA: TGTGCCAGCAGTGGTGCTGTTTGGGAGGCCTACGAAGGGGAGGGCCTTGGGGAGACCCAGTACTTC
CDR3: CASSGAVWEAYEGEGLGETQYF

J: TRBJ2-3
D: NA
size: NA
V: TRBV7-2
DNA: TGTGCCAGCAGCCCACCCCTAGAAAGTACGCAGTATTTT
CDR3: CASSPPLESTQYF

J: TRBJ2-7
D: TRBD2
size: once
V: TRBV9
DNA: TGTGCCAGCAGCGTAGCACCCACTAGCGGGAGGAGCTCCTACGAGCAGTACTTC
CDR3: CASSVAPTSGRSSYEQYF

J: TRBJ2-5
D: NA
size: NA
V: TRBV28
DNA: TGTGCCAGCAGACCGGGACAAAGTTGGGAGACCCAGTACTTC
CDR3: CASRPGQSWETQYF

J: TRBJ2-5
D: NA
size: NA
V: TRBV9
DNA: TGTGCCAGCAGCGTAGGATTGAGGAGAACCCAAGAGACCCAGTACTTC
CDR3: CASSVGLRRTQETQYF

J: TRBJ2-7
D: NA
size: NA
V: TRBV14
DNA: TGTGCCAGCAGCCAAAAAAACAGGGTAGGTAGCTACGAGCAGTACTTC
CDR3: CASSQKNRVGSYEQYF

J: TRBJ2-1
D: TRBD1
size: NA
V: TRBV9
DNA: TGTGCCAGCAGCGTCAGGGGGCTGAGCGATGAGCAGTTCTTC
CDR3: CASSVRGLSDEQFF

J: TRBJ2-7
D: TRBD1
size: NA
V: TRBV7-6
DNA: TGTGCCAGCAGCCCTCCGGGACAGGGGAACTACGAGCAGTACTTC
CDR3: CASSPPGQGNYEQYF

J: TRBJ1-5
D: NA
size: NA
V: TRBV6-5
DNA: TGTGCCAGCAGTTACTCGGGGCGCAGGTCAAATCAGCCCCAGCATTTT
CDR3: CASSYSGRRSNQPQHF

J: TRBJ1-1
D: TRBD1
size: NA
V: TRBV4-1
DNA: TGCGCCAGCAGCCACCAACCCAACAGGGGGAACACTGAAGCTTTCTTT
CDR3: CASSHQPNRGNTEAFF

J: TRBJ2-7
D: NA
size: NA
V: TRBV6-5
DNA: TGTGCCAGCAGTATGGGTGGGAGCTCCTACGAGCAGTACTTC
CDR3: CASSMGGSSYEQYF

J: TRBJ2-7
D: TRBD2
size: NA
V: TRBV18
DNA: TGTGCCAGCTCACCATCGGGACTAGCGGGAGGGCCGGGGGAGCAGTACTTC
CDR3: CASSPSGLAGGPGEQYF

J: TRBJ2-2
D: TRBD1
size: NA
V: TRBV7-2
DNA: TGTGCCAGCAGCCCAGGGGGACAGGGGAACACCGGGGAGCTGTTTTTT
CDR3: CASSPGGQGNTGELFF

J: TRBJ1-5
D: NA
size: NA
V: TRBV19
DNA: TGTGCCAGTAGGGCCGGGATCAGCAATCAGCCCCAGCATTTT
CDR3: CASRAGISNQPQHF

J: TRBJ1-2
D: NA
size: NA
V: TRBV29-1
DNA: TGCAGCGTTGTGGCAGGGAAGGCCGGTGGCTACACCTTC
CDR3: CSVVAGKAGGYTF

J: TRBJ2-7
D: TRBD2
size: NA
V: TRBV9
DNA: TGTGCCAGCAGCGTTCTAGCGGGAGGTACTTACGAGCAGTACTTC
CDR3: CASSVLAGGTYEQYF

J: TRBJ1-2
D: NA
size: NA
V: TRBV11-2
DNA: TGTGCCAGCAGCGGAACGTCAGGAAGCTATGGCTACACCTTC
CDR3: CASSGTSGSYGYTF

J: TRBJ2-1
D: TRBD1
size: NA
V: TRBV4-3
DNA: TGCGCCAGCAGCCAAGGACAGGGGTTGGAGGGTGAGCAGTTCTTC
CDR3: CASSQGQGLEGEQFF

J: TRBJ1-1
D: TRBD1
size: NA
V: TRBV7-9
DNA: TGTGCCAGCAGCTTAGGACAGGGGGTTGAAGCTTTCTTT
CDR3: CASSLGQGVEAFF

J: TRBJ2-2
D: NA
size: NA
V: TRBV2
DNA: TGTGCCAGCAGGGGGACATTGAACACCGGGGAGCTGTTTTTT
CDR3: CASRGTLNTGELFF

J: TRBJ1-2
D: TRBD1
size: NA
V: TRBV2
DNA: TGTGCCAGCAGTGGGGACAGGGTTGGCTACACCTTC
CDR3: CASSGDRVGYTF

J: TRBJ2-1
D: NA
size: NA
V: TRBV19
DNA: TGTGCCAGTAGTCAAGTCCAGCGCGATGAGCAGTTCTTC
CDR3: CASSQVQRDEQFF

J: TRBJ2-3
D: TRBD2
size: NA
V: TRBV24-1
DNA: TGTGCCACCAGTGACGCTGGGACTATCCAGTCGAAGCAGTATTTT
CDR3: CATSDAGTIQSKQYF

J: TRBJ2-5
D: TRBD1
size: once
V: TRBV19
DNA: TGTGCCAGTAGTATTGGGGACAGGGAGACCCAGTACTTC
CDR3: CASSIGDRETQYF

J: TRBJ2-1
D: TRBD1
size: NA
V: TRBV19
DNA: TGTGCCAGTAGCCCGGACAGGGGGTACTACAATGAGCAGTTCTTC
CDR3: CASSPDRGYYNEQFF

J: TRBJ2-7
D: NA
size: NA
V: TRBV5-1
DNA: TGCGCCAGCAGCTTGTCGGGTCCCGAGCAGTACTTC
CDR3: CASSLSGPEQYF

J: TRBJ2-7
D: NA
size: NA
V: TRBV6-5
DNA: TGTGCCAGCAGCCGCGGTGGACGGGGCGAGCAGTACTTC
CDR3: CASSRGGRGEQYF

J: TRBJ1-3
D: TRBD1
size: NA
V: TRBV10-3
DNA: TGTGCCATCAGTGAGTCGGACAGGGTCGGAAACACCATATATTTT
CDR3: CAISESDRVGNTIYF